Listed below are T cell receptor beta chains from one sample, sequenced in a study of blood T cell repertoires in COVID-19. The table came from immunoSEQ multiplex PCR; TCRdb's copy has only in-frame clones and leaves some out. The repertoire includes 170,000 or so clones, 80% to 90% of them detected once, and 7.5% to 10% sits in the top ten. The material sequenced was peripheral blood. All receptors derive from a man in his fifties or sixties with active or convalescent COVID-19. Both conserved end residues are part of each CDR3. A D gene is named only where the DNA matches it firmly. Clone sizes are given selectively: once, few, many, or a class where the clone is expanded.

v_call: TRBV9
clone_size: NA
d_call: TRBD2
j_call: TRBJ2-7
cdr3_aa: CASSVATGSGGDEQYF
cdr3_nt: TGTGCCAGCAGCGTAGCTACTGGAAGCGGGGGAGACGAGCAGTACTTC

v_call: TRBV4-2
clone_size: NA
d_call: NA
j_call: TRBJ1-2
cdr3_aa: CASSQEGQGNYGYTF
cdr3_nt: TGTGCCAGCAGCCAAGAGGGGCAGGGGAACTATGGCTACACCTTC

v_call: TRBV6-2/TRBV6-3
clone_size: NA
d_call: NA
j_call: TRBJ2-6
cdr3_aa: CASSTNSGANVLTF
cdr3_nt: TGTGCCAGCAGCACAAACTCTGGGGCCAACGTCCTGACTTTC

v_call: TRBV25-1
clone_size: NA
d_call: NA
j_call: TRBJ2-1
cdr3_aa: CASSESGLLHNEQFF
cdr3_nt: TGTGCCAGCAGTGAATCCGGACTACTTCACAATGAGCAGTTCTTC

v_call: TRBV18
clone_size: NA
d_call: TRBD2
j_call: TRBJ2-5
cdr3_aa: CASSPGGGQETQYF
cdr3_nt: TGTGCCAGCTCACCGGGCGGGGGTCAAGAGACCCAGTACTTC

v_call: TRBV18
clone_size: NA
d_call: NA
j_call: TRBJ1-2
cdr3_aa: CASSLQTPGISGYTF
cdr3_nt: TGTGCCAGCTCACTACAAACGCCGGGTATAAGTGGCTACACCTTC

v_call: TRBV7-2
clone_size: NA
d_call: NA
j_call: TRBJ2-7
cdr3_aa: CASSLGVQQYF
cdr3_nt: TGTGCCAGCAGCTTAGGAGTGCAGCAGTACTTC

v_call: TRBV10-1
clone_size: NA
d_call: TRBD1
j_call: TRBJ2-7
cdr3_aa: CASSDDRGPSYEQYF
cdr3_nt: TGCGCCAGCAGTGATGACAGGGGACCTTCCTACGAGCAGTACTTC

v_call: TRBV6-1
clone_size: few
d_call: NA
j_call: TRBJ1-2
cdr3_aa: CASSESHRDYGYTF
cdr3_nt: TGTGCCAGCAGTGAATCGCACAGGGACTATGGCTACACCTTC

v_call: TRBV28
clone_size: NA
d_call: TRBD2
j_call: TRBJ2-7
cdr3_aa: CASSYSGGSSYEQYF
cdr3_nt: TGTGCCAGCAGTTACAGCGGGGGCAGCTCCTACGAGCAGTACTTC

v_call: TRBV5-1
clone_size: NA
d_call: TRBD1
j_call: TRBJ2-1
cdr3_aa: CASTPTGGPWDEQFF
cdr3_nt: TGCGCCAGCACCCCGACAGGGGGCCCTTGGGATGAGCAGTTCTTC

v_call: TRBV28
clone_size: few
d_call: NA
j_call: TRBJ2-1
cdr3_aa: CASSRVTGKLSSYNEQFF
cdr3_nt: TGTGCCAGCAGCAGAGTTACAGGAAAATTAAGCTCCTACAATGAGCAGTTCTTC

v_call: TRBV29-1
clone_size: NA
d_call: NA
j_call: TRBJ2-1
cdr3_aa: CSVARYNEQFF
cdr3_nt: TGCAGCGTTGCTCGGTACAATGAGCAGTTCTTC

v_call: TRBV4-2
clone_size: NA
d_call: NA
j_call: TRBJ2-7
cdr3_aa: CASSQESDSYEQYF
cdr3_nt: TGTGCCAGCAGCCAAGAAAGCGACTCCTACGAGCAGTACTTC

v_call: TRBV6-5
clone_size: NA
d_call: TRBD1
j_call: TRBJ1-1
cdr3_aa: CASSSLDRVYTEAFF
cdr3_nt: TGTGCCAGCAGTAGCCTGGACAGGGTGTACACTGAAGCTTTCTTT

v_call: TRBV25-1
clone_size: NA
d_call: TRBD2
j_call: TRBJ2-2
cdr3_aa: CASSDDGGLAGAGGELFF
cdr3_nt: TGTGCCAGCAGTGATGATGGGGGACTAGCGGGAGCGGGAGGGGAGCTGTTTTTT

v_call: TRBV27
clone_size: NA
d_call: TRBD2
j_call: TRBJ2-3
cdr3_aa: CASSPRLAGGTDTQYF
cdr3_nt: TGTGCCAGCAGTCCAAGACTAGCGGGAGGGACAGATACGCAGTATTTT

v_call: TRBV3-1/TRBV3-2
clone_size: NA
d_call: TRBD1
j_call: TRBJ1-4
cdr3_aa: CASSPWTGANEKLFF
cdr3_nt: TGTGCCAGCAGCCCGTGGACAGGGGCCAATGAAAAACTGTTTTTT

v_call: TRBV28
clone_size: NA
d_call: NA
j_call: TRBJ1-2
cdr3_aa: CASSLLVGYGYTF
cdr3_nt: TGTGCCAGCAGTTTATTAGTTGGTTATGGCTACACCTTC

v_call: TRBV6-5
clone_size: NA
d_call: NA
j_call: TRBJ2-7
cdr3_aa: CASSLAAVSYEQYF
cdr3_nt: TGTGCCAGCAGTTTGGCGGCAGTCTCCTACGAGCAGTACTTC

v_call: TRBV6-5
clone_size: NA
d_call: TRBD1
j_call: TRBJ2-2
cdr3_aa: CASRQGAFTGELFF
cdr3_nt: TGTGCCAGCAGGCAGGGGGCGTTCACCGGGGAGCTGTTTTTT

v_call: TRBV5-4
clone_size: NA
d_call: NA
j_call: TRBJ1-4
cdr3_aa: CASSWQGTNEKLFF
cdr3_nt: TGTGCCAGCAGCTGGCAGGGGACTAATGAAAAACTGTTTTTT

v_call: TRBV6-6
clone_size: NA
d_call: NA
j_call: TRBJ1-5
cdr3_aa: CASSLNRPGISNQPQHF
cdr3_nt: TGTGCCAGCAGTCTAAATAGGCCAGGGATTAGCAATCAGCCCCAGCATTTT

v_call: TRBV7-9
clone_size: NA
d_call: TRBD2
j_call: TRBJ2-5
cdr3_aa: CASSPWGLAGVQETQYF
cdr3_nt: TGTGCCAGCAGCCCGTGGGGACTAGCGGGAGTACAAGAGACCCAGTACTTC

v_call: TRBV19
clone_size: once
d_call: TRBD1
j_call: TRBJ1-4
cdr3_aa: CASSRQGNEKLFF
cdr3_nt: TGTGCCAGTAGTCGACAGGGGAATGAAAAACTGTTTTTT

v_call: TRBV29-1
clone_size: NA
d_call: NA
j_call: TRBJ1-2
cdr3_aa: CSVLEWRGDYGYTF
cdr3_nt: TGCAGCGTGCTCGAATGGAGGGGCGACTATGGCTACACCTTC

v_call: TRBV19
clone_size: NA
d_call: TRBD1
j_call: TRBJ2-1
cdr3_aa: CASSIPFGQGRNEQFF
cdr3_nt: TGTGCCAGTAGTATACCTTTTGGACAGGGGCGCAATGAGCAGTTCTTC

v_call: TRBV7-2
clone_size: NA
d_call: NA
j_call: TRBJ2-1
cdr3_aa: CASSFVNNEQFF
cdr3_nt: TGTGCCAGCAGCTTTGTCAACAATGAGCAGTTCTTC

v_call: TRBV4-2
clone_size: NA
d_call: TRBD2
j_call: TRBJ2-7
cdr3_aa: CASSQDSVLAGVGEQYF
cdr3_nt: TGTGCCAGCAGCCAAGACTCCGTCCTAGCGGGAGTGGGGGAGCAGTACTTC

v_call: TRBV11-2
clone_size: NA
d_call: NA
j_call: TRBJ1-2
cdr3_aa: CASSFRAYGYTF
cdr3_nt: TGTGCCAGCAGCTTCAGGGCTTATGGCTACACCTTC

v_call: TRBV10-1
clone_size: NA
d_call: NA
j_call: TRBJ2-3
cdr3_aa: CASSESRGRSTDTQYF
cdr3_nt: TGCGCCAGCAGTGAGTCCCGGGGTCGTAGCACAGATACGCAGTATTTT

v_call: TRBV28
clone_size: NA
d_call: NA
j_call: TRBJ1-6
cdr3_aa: CATNGYTGRGNSPLHF
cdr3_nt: TGTGCCACCAATGGCTATACAGGGAGGGGTAATTCACCCCTCCACTTT